This passage covers 20 T cell receptor beta chains from one sample sequenced in a study of response to subunit inactivated influenza vaccine. Each CDR3 protein gets one entry after TCRdb re-called the RT-PCR reads with MiXCR. The table has 600,000 to 700,000 distinct CDR3 sequences, approximately 14% seen once. The material was PBMCs from blood, obtained around two weeks before vaccination. These receptors were collected from a man aged 45 to 65 who received an inactivated influenza vaccine.

This clonotype was counted between two and nine times. The V and J genes are TRBV10-3 and TRBJ2-7; D perhaps matches TRBD1 (6 bases). The germline CDR1 and CDR2 sequences are ENHRY and SYGVKD. The CDR3 has 15 amino acids. V lost 3 bases to trimming and J lost 1 base, with 13 bases between them. DNA for the CDR3: TGTGCCATCAGTGACGGTGGACAGAGATCCTACGAGCAGTACTTC. Amino acid sequence: CAISDGGQRSYEQYF.

V and J are TRBV12-3 or TRBV12-4 and TRBJ2-5; D is unclear. The CDR3 contains 14 residues. Trimming took 0 bases from V and 2 from J, leaving 7 bases between them. The CDR3 spells CASSLALPQETQYF. The CDR3 coding sequence is TGTGCCAGCAGTTTAGCGCTCCCACAAGAGACCCAGTACTTC.

This clonotype turned up a few times. The chain combines TRBV7-9 with TRBJ2-3, with D unresolved. Germline values: CDR1 SEHNR, CDR2 FQNEAQ (reference sequence). Trimming pared 1 base from V and 2 bases from J, leaving 7 bases between. This CDR3 has 14 amino acids. As DNA, the CDR3 is TGTGCCAGCAGCTTAGACAGCTACACAGATACGCAGTATTTT. Encoded protein: CASSLDSYTDTQYF.

This clonotype was seen a handful of times. The chain recombines TRBV3-1 with TRBJ2-5; TRBD1 matches at 12 bases. Germline CDR1 is LGHDT and CDR2 is YNNKEL (reference sequence). This CDR3 spans 14 amino acids. V lost 4 bases and J lost 5; bases outside the gene matches: 2. The CDR3 DNA reads TGTGCCAGCAGCCGGGACAGGGGGCCGGAGACCCAGTACTTC. Translated: CASSRDRGPETQYF.

The chain uses TRBV7-2 and TRBJ2-3; no definite D call. Trimming pared 2 bases from V and 6 bases from J, leaving 12 bases between. The CDR3 is 14 amino acids. Looked up from germline, CDR1 is SGHTA and CDR2 is FQGNSA. CDR3 in DNA: TGTGCCAGCAGCTTACCCAGGCCCTGGGATACGCAGTATTTT. Translation gives CASSLPRPWDTQYF.

V is TRBV28 and J is TRBJ2-5; 9 bases align to TRBD1. Germline CDR1 MDHEN, CDR2 SYDVKM. The V and J ends lost 5 bases and 5 bases, in that order; junction bases with no gene match: 12. The CDR3 length is 16 residues. CDR3: CASSHDRGGSGETQYF. The DNA of the CDR3 is TGTGCCAGCAGTCATGACAGGGGGGGTTCCGGGGAGACCCAGTACTTC.

This clonotype has a handful of counts. The J gene is TRBJ1-2, the V gene TRBV7-9; 7 bases agree with TRBD1. Per germline, CDR1 SEHNR and CDR2 FQNEAQ (reference sequence). The CDR3 spans 14 residues. Losses at the gene ends were 5 bases for V and 8 bases for J; bases not matched to a gene: 11. In DNA, the CDR3 is TGTGCCAGCAGCGGGGACAGCATGTCTGGGGGCTACACCTTC. It translates to CASSGDSMSGGYTF.

This clonotype has more than one count but fewer than ten. The rearrangement links TRBV10-3 to TRBJ2-7; 7 bases line up with TRBD1. After removal of 6 bases from V and 7 bases from J, the junction contained 12 bases not matched to a gene. From germline, CDR1 is ENHRY and CDR2 SYGVKD. CDR3 length equals 14 residues. The CDR3 sequence: CAISAQGPSGEQYF. The CDR3 DNA reads TGTGCCATCAGCGCACAGGGGCCTTCGGGGGAGCAGTACTTC.

V and J are TRBV20-1 and TRBJ2-7, with 11 bases lining up with TRBD1. After removal of 2 bases from V and 7 bases from J, the junction contained 16 bases not matched to a gene. Germline loops: CDR1 DFQATT, CDR2 SNEGSKA (reference sequence). This CDR3 comprises 17 residues. The CDR3 coding sequence is TGCAGTGCTAGACGGACAGGGGGCATCTATTTTCCTCAAGAGCAGTACTTC. It is translated as CSARRTGGIYFPQEQYF.

The V call is TRBV12-3 or TRBV12-4, the J call TRBJ2-5; weak D call: TRBD1 (5 bases). V was cut by 4 bases and J by 2 bases, with 11 bases left in between. This CDR3 contains 14 residues. Here the CDR3 reads CASSSTALQETQYF. In DNA form, the CDR3 reads TGTGCCAGCAGTTCGACAGCCCTTCAAGAGACCCAGTACTTC.

The V and J genes are TRBV20-1 and TRBJ2-1; TRBD2 matches at 10 bases. The J segment lost 0 bases and the V segment lost 5 bases, leaving 4 bases of the junction unmatched. Per germline, CDR1 DFQATT and CDR2 SNEGSKA (reference sequence). The CDR3 has 15 residues. CDR3 in DNA: TGCAGTGCTCGAGGACTAGCGGCCTCCTACAATGAGCAGTTCTTC. It codes for CSARGLAASYNEQFF.

V gene TRBV6-1 combines with J gene TRBJ2-1, with a weak D call TRBD1 (6 bases). Germline CDR1 is MNHNS and CDR2 is SASEGT. Trimming left V 6 bases short and J 2 bases short, with 14 bases between. The length of the CDR3 is 15 residues. The DNA of the CDR3 is TGTGCCAGCAGCCCAACAGGGTCCCCCTACAATGAGCAGTTCTTC. This translates into CASSPTGSPYNEQFF.

This clonotype has only a few counts. The chain carries TRBV20-1 and TRBJ2-1; 8 positions match TRBD2. The CDR3 totals 16 residues. J was trimmed by 6 bases and V by 0 bases; bases with no gene match: 10. Looked up from germline, CDR1 is DFQATT and CDR2 is SNEGSKA (reference sequence). The CDR3 here is CSARDLKRELSNEQFF. The CDR3 DNA is TGCAGTGCTAGAGATTTAAAGCGGGAGCTAAGCAATGAGCAGTTCTTC.

The gene calls are TRBV6-5 and TRBJ2-5, with 9 positions matching TRBD2. CDR3 length: 15 residues. Unmatched junction bases numbered 4, after V lost 4 bases and J lost 1 base. Germline assignment: CDR1 MNHEY and CDR2 SVGAGI. CDR3 nucleotides: TGTGCCAGCAGTTCACTAGCGGGCGCCCAAGAGACCCAGTACTTC. Amino acid sequence: CASSSLAGAQETQYF.

The chain links TRBV20-1 to TRBJ1-1; D remains ambiguous. V lost 5 bases and J 4 bases, leaving 11 bases between the germline ends. The CDR3 contains 12 residues. The germline CDR1 and CDR2 sequences are DFQATT and SNEGSKA (reference sequence). Written as DNA, the CDR3 is TGCAGTGCTCGGGCGCGGAGCACTGAAGCTTTCTTT. Protein product: CSARARSTEAFF.

This chain joins TRBV18 and TRBJ2-1; D assignment may be TRBD1 or TRBD2 (6 bases each). V dropped 3 bases and J dropped 6 bases, with 18 bases sitting between them. The CDR3 covers 16 residues. Germline V lookup: CDR1 KGHSH, CDR2 LQKENI. The CDR3 nucleotides read TGTGCCAGCTCACCCCCCGGGGGCAGGGTAGGCAATGAGCAGTTCTTC. Its translation: CASSPPGGRVGNEQFF.

There are many counts of this clonotype. The chain is built from TRBV24-1 and TRBJ2-1; TRBD1 matches at 7 bases. The CDR3 sequence is 13 residues long. V shed 3 bases and J 9 bases; nucleotides not matched to a gene: 4. Germline loops: CDR1 KGHDR, CDR2 SFDVKD. The CDR3 nucleotides are TGTGCCACCAGTGATGACAGGGTTAGTGAGCAGTTCTTC. It codes for CATSDDRVSEQFF.

This chain uses TRBV20-1 with TRBJ1-1; the D gene is possibly TRBD1 (5 bases). CDR3 size: 16 residues. Germline V CDR1 and CDR2: DFQATT, SNEGSKA (reference sequence). V lost 0 bases to trimming and J lost 7 bases, with 21 bases between them. The DNA of the CDR3 is TGCAGTGCTAGAGATGGGTCCAAGAGAGGGGACGGTGAAGCTTTCTTT. Translation: CSARDGSKRGDGEAFF.

The V gene is TRBV14, the J gene TRBJ2-2, with TRBD2 matching 12 bases. Germline values: CDR1 SGHDN, CDR2 FVKESK. This CDR3 region has 18 residues. J gave up 9 bases and V 2 bases, and 13 bases lay outside the gene matches. In nucleotides, the CDR3 is TGTGCCAGCAGCCAATTTGCGCCTAGCGGGAGGGCCAAATGGGAGCTGTTTTTT. This codes for CASSQFAPSGRAKWELFF.

V is TRBV29-1 and J is TRBJ1-2; unclear D gene. Trimming took 0 bases from V and 1 from J, leaving 12 bases between them. From germline, CDR1 is SQVTM and CDR2 ANQGSEA. This CDR3 is built from 15 residues. The CDR3 reads CSVEEGRESNYGYTF. Here the CDR3 DNA reads TGCAGCGTTGAAGAAGGTCGGGAGAGTAACTATGGCTACACCTTC. Based on the CDR3 plus reference TRBV29-1 and TRBJ1-2, the full variable domain is SAVISQKPSRDICQRGTSLTIQCQVDSQVTMMFWYRQQPGQSLTLIATANQGSEATYESGFVIDKFPISRPNLTFSTLTVSNMSPEDSSIYLCSVEEGRESNYGYTFGSGTRLTVV.